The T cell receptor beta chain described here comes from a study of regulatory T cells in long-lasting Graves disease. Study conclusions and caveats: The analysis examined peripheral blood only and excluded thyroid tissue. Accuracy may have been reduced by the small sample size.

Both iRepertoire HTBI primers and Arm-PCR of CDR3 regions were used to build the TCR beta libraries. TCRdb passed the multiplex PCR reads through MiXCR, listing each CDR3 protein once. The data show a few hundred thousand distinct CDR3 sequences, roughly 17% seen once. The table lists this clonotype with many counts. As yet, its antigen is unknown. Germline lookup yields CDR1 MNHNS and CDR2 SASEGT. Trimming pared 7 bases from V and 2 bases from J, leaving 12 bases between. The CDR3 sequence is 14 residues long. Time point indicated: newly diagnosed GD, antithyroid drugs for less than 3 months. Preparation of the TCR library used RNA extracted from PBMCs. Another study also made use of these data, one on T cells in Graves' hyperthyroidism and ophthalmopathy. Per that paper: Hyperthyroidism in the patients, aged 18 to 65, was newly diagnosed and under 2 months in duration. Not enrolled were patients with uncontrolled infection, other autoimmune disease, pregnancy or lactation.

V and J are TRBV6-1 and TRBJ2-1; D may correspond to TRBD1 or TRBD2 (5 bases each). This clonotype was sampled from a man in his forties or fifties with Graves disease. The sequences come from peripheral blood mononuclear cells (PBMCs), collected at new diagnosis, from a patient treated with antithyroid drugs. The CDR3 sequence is CASTRDRAYNEQFF. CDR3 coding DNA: TGTGCCAGCACCCGGGACCGAGCCTACAATGAGCAGTTCTTC.